This T cell receptor (beta chain) was found in a study of shared clonotypes between healthy human individuals. As for the study in general: Ranging from 18 to 49 in age, donors were two women and a few men.

A few counts support this clone. What it binds is unknown. None of the donors, who were healthy HIV-negative adults, had recently had acute infections or vaccinations. Broader study findings: What limited the represented genetic and exposure-history diversity was the small number of donors.

Some clones are missing from TCRdb's copy, which holds only in-frame ones; the method was immunoSEQ multiplex PCR. Of about 490,000 clones in the sample, around 79% were seen once. CDR3 length: 12 residues. CDR1 is MDHEN and CDR2 is SYDVKM in the germline V gene. The ends were cut back, 8 bases at V and 3 bases at J, with 11 bases in the middle. The chain uses TRBV28 and TRBJ2-7, with TRBD1 as a possible D gene (6 bases). Source material: PBMCs. This sequence originates from a woman in her thirties or forties in good health. Some clones in this sample may be carry-over from other donors' samples. CDR3 in DNA: TGTGCCAGCCGCCAGGGGAACTACGAGCAGTACTTC. Amino acids: CASRQGNYEQYF.